This entry concerns a single T cell receptor (beta chain). As yet, its antigen is unknown. This entry is derived from a study of T cell responses to AZD1222 COVID-19 vaccine. Study-wide findings and caveats: Vaccine-associated CD4 TCRs spanned spike, dominant at 160-218 and 743-854.

The method was immunoSEQ multiplex PCR; TCRdb's version includes in-frame clones alone and lacks a portion of them. The sample lists some 84,000 clones; around 88% were seen once. Germline V lookup: CDR1 SGHVS, CDR2 FQNEAQ. The ends were cut back, 2 bases at V and 6 bases at J, with 13 bases in the middle. This CDR3 is built from 14 residues. The sequences come from peripheral blood, collected 28 days after the second AZD1222 dose. The clonotype comes from an adult who received the AZD1222 COVID-19 vaccine. The V call is TRBV7-8, the J call TRBJ1-2; D may be TRBD1 (5 bases). For the CDR3, the DNA is TGTGCCAGCAGCTTAAATTGGCTGGGGCATGGCTACACCTTC. Translation: CASSLNWLGHGYTF.